The entry below describes one T cell receptor beta chain. As originally analysed: Quantification of nucleated cells was approximated via reference gene primer amplification. The data were produced by immunoSEQ multiplex PCR, yet TCRdb's version contains in-frame clones alone and is incomplete. V and J calls and clone size are given by that table; D and trimming were obtained from the DNA. Among 200,000 to 250,000 clones listed, about nine tenths were seen once. The data derive from a study of blood T cell repertoires in COVID-19. Study in general: The United States, Italy and Spain supplied acute and convalescent COVID-19 samples. Sources were T cells, B-cell-depleted T cells, or PBMCs; the material itself was cDNA or gDNA.

The CDR3 is made up of 14 amino acids. The V gene's germline CDR1 is SGHRS and CDR2 YFSETQ. Trimming removed 0 bases at V and 6 bases at J, with 7 bases between. This sequence was found in a man in his thirties or forties who had recovered from COVID-19. Sequenced input: peripheral blood. The chain combines TRBV5-1 with TRBJ1-6; unclear D gene. CDR3 sequence reads: CASSLDSVNSPLHF. The DNA of the CDR3 is TGCGCCAGCAGCTTGGATAGCGTTAATTCACCCCTCCACTTT.